Listed below are T cell receptor beta chains from one sample, sequenced in a study of blood T cell repertoires in COVID-19. The repertoire was sequenced with immunoSEQ multiplex PCR; TCRdb's copy has only in-frame clones and lacks some. This table has approximately 220,000 clones, 86% appearing once. Sequencing was done on a sample of PBMCs or T cells enriched from blood (not recorded which). The receptors were sampled from a woman aged 25 to 39 who had been exposed to COVID-19. CDR3s include the opening cysteine and the closing phenylalanine or tryptophan. Fields, in order: D gene, V gene, J gene, clone size, CDR3 DNA, CDR3 protein. D genes are given only for firm matches. Expanded clones are given a class, and other clones once, few, many or no size at all.

D gene: TRBD1; V gene: TRBV6-5; J gene: TRBJ2-1; clone size: few; CDR3 DNA: TGTGCCAGCAGTTATGAGGGACAGAGCTACAATGAGCAGTTCTTC; CDR3 protein: CASSYEGQSYNEQFF
D gene: TRBD1; V gene: TRBV6-6; J gene: TRBJ2-7; clone size: NA; CDR3 DNA: TGTGCCAGCAGTTACCTTACCAACAGGGGTGGCGAGCAGTACTTC; CDR3 protein: CASSYLTNRGGEQYF
D gene: TRBD2; V gene: TRBV3-1/TRBV3-2; J gene: TRBJ2-1; clone size: NA; CDR3 DNA: TGTGCCAGCAGCCAGGGTCCGGGACTAGCTTCCCCACCCACTTTGTTGAATGAGCAGTTCTTC; CDR3 protein: CASSQGPGLASPPTLLNEQFF
D gene: NA; V gene: TRBV27; J gene: TRBJ1-1; clone size: NA; CDR3 DNA: TGTGCCAGCAGTTTAAGGTTCCCAGGGTCTTTGGCTGAAGCTTTCTTT; CDR3 protein: CASSLRFPGSLAEAFF
D gene: TRBD1; V gene: TRBV24-1; J gene: TRBJ2-7; clone size: once; CDR3 DNA: TGTGCCACCAGTGACCCCGACAGGGGGAACTACGAGCAGTACTTC; CDR3 protein: CATSDPDRGNYEQYF
D gene: NA; V gene: TRBV5-1; J gene: TRBJ1-5; clone size: NA; CDR3 DNA: TGCGCCAGCAGCTTGGATGGGGGCACGTACAATCAGCCCCAGCATTTT; CDR3 protein: CASSLDGGTYNQPQHF
D gene: NA; V gene: TRBV2; J gene: TRBJ2-3; clone size: NA; CDR3 DNA: TGTGCCAGCAGTGGGGGTTTTGCTAGCACCGACACAGATACGCAGTATTTT; CDR3 protein: CASSGGFASTDTDTQYF
D gene: TRBD1; V gene: TRBV5-1; J gene: TRBJ1-2; clone size: NA; CDR3 DNA: TGCGCCAGCAGCCTCGGGGGTGGGACAGGACTAAGTGCCAACTATGGCTACACCTTC; CDR3 protein: CASSLGGGTGLSANYGYTF
D gene: NA; V gene: TRBV9; J gene: TRBJ1-3; clone size: NA; CDR3 DNA: TGTGCCAGCAGCGTAGAGTCAGGAAACGGAAACACCATATATTTT; CDR3 protein: CASSVESGNGNTIYF
D gene: TRBD2; V gene: TRBV5-1; J gene: TRBJ2-3; clone size: NA; CDR3 DNA: TGCGCCAGCAGCATACTAGCGGGGGACACAGATACGCAGTATTTT; CDR3 protein: CASSILAGDTDTQYF
D gene: TRBD1; V gene: TRBV6-6; J gene: TRBJ1-4; clone size: once; CDR3 DNA: TGTGCCAGCAGTTACGGGGACAGGACAACTAATGAAAAACTGTTTTTT; CDR3 protein: CASSYGDRTTNEKLFF
D gene: NA; V gene: TRBV19; J gene: TRBJ2-7; clone size: once; CDR3 DNA: TGTGCCAGTAGTAGCCCCGGCGAGCAGTACTTC; CDR3 protein: CASSSPGEQYF
D gene: NA; V gene: TRBV12-3/TRBV12-4; J gene: TRBJ2-3; clone size: NA; CDR3 DNA: TGTGCCAGCAGCAATGCCGACCACCGACAGCAGTATTTT; CDR3 protein: CASSNADHRQQYF
D gene: TRBD1; V gene: TRBV4-1; J gene: TRBJ2-7; clone size: NA; CDR3 DNA: TGCGCCAGCAGCCAAGATATTAGGGGGCTTAGCTCCTACGAGCAGTACTTC; CDR3 protein: CASSQDIRGLSSYEQYF
D gene: NA; V gene: TRBV30; J gene: TRBJ1-2; clone size: NA; CDR3 DNA: TGTGCCTGGAGTAGCAGGGGTCGAGGTGGCTACACCTTC; CDR3 protein: CAWSSRGRGGYTF
D gene: NA; V gene: TRBV19; J gene: TRBJ1-6; clone size: NA; CDR3 DNA: TGTGCCAGTAGTATCTCTCATAGCTCCTATAATTCACCCCTCCACTTT; CDR3 protein: CASSISHSSYNSPLHF
D gene: NA; V gene: TRBV19; J gene: TRBJ2-7; clone size: NA; CDR3 DNA: TGTGCCAGTAGTAACAGACAGTTTGACGACGAGCAGTACTTC; CDR3 protein: CASSNRQFDDEQYF
D gene: NA; V gene: TRBV15; J gene: TRBJ2-7; clone size: NA; CDR3 DNA: TGTGCCACCAGCAGCGGGGGCGAGCAGTACTTC; CDR3 protein: CATSSGGEQYF
D gene: NA; V gene: TRBV28; J gene: TRBJ2-7; clone size: NA; CDR3 DNA: TGTGCCAGCAGTAGGGAACCAAGCGGGGAGCAGTACTTC; CDR3 protein: CASSREPSGEQYF
D gene: NA; V gene: TRBV3-1/TRBV3-2; J gene: TRBJ2-5; clone size: NA; CDR3 DNA: TGTGCCAGCAGCCAAGTTACGGTGGGCCGGGAGACCCAGTACTTC; CDR3 protein: CASSQVTVGRETQYF
D gene: NA; V gene: TRBV19; J gene: TRBJ2-4; clone size: NA; CDR3 DNA: TGTGCCAGTAGTTTCCGACAGGCCCAAAACATTCAGTACTTC; CDR3 protein: CASSFRQAQNIQYF
D gene: TRBD1; V gene: TRBV18; J gene: TRBJ2-7; clone size: NA; CDR3 DNA: TGTGCCAGCTTCCTAGGGACAGGCAGATCCTACGAGCAGTACTTC; CDR3 protein: CASFLGTGRSYEQYF
D gene: NA; V gene: TRBV2; J gene: TRBJ2-2; clone size: NA; CDR3 DNA: TGTGCCAGCAGTGCCATGGCAGGGAACACCGGGGAGCTGTTTTTT; CDR3 protein: CASSAMAGNTGELFF
D gene: TRBD1; V gene: TRBV30; J gene: TRBJ1-1; clone size: many; CDR3 DNA: TGTGCCTGGACCTCCCTACCCCCGGGACAGGGCATAGGAGCGGATATGAACACTGAAGCTTTCTTT; CDR3 protein: CAWTSLPPGQGIGADMNTEAFF
D gene: NA; V gene: TRBV27; J gene: TRBJ2-7; clone size: many; CDR3 DNA: TGTGCCAGCAGTTTCAATCCCGCGTACGAGCAGTACTTC; CDR3 protein: CASSFNPAYEQYF
D gene: NA; V gene: TRBV11-2; J gene: TRBJ2-3; clone size: NA; CDR3 DNA: TGTGCCAGCAGTGTCGATCCGACAGTCACAGATACGCAGTATTTT; CDR3 protein: CASSVDPTVTDTQYF
D gene: TRBD1; V gene: TRBV19; J gene: TRBJ1-4; clone size: once; CDR3 DNA: TGTGCCAGTACCGTAGACAGGGGGGAAAAACTGTTTTTT; CDR3 protein: CASTVDRGEKLFF
D gene: TRBD2; V gene: TRBV3-1/TRBV3-2; J gene: TRBJ2-1; clone size: NA; CDR3 DNA: TGTGCCAGCAGCCAAGATCGTCTAGCGGGGGGGGGCACGGAGCAGTTCTTC; CDR3 protein: CASSQDRLAGGGTEQFF
D gene: NA; V gene: TRBV12-5; J gene: TRBJ1-1; clone size: NA; CDR3 DNA: TGTGCTAGTGCCGCGGCGGGGGGTTATTGGTCTTTCTTT; CDR3 protein: CASAAAGGYWSFF
D gene: NA; V gene: TRBV5-1; J gene: TRBJ1-1; clone size: NA; CDR3 DNA: TGCGCCAGCAGCTTGGCGGCAGGGATGAACACTGAAGCTTTCTTT; CDR3 protein: CASSLAAGMNTEAFF
D gene: NA; V gene: TRBV19; J gene: TRBJ1-2; clone size: NA; CDR3 DNA: TGTGCCAGTAGCCCTTTTCTTAACTATGGCTACACCTTC; CDR3 protein: CASSPFLNYGYTF
D gene: NA; V gene: TRBV12-3/TRBV12-4; J gene: TRBJ1-1; clone size: NA; CDR3 DNA: TGTGCCAGCACCTCGAGGTCCCGAGAAGCTTTCTTT; CDR3 protein: CASTSRSREAFF
D gene: NA; V gene: TRBV2; J gene: TRBJ1-3; clone size: NA; CDR3 DNA: TGTGCCAGCAGAAGCGCCGGGAACACCATATATTTT; CDR3 protein: CASRSAGNTIYF
D gene: NA; V gene: TRBV19; J gene: TRBJ2-1; clone size: NA; CDR3 DNA: TGTGCCAGTAGTAATCCGAGACAGAGATACAATGAGCAGTTCTTC; CDR3 protein: CASSNPRQRYNEQFF